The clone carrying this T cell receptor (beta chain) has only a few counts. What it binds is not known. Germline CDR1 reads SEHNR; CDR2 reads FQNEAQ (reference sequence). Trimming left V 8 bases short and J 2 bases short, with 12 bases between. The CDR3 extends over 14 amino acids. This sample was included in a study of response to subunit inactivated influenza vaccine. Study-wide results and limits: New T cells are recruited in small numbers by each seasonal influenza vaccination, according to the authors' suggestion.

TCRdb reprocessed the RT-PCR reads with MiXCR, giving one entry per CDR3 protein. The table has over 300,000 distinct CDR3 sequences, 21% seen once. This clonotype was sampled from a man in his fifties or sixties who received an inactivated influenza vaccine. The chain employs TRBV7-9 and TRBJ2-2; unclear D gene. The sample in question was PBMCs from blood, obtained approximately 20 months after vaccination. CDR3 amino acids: CASLDWSNTGELFF. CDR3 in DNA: TGTGCCAGCTTAGATTGGAGTAACACCGGGGAGCTGTTTTTT.